This TCR beta chain is from a study of human T cells and chemical hapten exposure. The sample's time point: pre-sensitization, week 0. Treatment given: therapeutic diphenylcyclopropenone sensitization with weekly scalp DPC. This clonotype was observed at least ten times. The V end was cut by 6 bases, the J end by 0 bases, with 9 bases between. Germline V lookup: CDR1 SNHLY, CDR2 FYNNEI. The CDR3 is 14 residues long. TCRdb re-called the RACE reads through MiXCR, storing one row per CDR3 protein. The data hold 350,000 to 400,000 distinct CDR3 sequences, with around 5.5% observed a single time. This TCR was sampled from a woman aged 45-60 years with alopecia areata. Some clones in this sample may be carry-over from other donors' samples. The V and J genes are TRBV2 and TRBJ1-5; D is unresolved. The source was whole blood, collected in connection with sensitization to the hapten diphenylcyclopropenone (DPC). The CDR3 bases are TGTGCCAGCAGCCCTTGGGATAGCAATCAGCCCCAGCATTTT. Translated, it gives CASSPWDSNQPQHF.